The clone carrying this T cell receptor beta chain was seen a few times. Residents of 24 US areas, aged roughly 18 to 89 years, made up the participants. Germline lookup yields CDR1 MNHNY and CDR2 SVGAGI (reference sequence). The CDR3 extends over 13 amino acids. Losses at the gene ends were 6 bases for V and 6 bases for J; bases not matched to a gene: 7. The sample belongs to a study of blood T cell repertoires in COVID-19. Study in general: Researchers got acute and convalescent COVID-19 samples from the United States, Italy and Spain. Sources were T cells, B-cell-depleted T cells, or PBMCs; the material itself was cDNA or gDNA.

In the original workflow: Nucleated cell number was recorded as an estimate derived from reference gene primer amplification. The assay was immunoSEQ multiplex PCR, and TCRdb's table has in-frame clones only and misses some. V and J calls plus clone size are reproduced from that table; the DNA served to infer D and trimming. The sample carries fewer than 350,000 clones, over 80% recorded once. The specimen sequenced was PBMCs or T cells enriched from blood (not recorded which). This chain uses TRBV6-6 with TRBJ1-2; 7 nucleotides match TRBD1. The sequence was obtained from a woman aged 30 to 39 with acute COVID-19. CDR3 in DNA: TGTGCCAGCAGAACAGGACAGGTCGATGGCTACACCTTC. This gives the protein CASRTGQVDGYTF.